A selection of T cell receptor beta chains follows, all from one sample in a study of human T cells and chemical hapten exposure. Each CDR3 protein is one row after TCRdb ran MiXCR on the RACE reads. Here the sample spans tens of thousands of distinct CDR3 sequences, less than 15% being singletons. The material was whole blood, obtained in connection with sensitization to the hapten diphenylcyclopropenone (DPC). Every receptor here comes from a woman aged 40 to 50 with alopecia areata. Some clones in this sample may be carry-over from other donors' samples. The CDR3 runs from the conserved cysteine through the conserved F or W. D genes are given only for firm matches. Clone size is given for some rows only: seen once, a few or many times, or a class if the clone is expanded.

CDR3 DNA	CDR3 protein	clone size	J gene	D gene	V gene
TGTGCCAGCAGCTTACTACTGAGCACAGATACGCAGTATTTT	CASSLLLSTDTQYF	many	TRBJ2-3	NA	TRBV11-2
TGCGCCAGCAGCTTGGGCGGGCCGATTCCCTACGAGCAGTACTTC	CASSLGGPIPYEQYF	few	TRBJ2-7	NA	TRBV5-1
TGCAGCGTTTCGACAGGGACTGCTTCACCCCTCCACTTT	CSVSTGTASPLHF	many	TRBJ1-6	TRBD1	TRBV29-1
TGTGCCAGCGCTCGGGGCGGGAGTTCCTCCTACGAGCAGTACTTC	CASARGGSSSYEQYF	many	TRBJ2-7	TRBD2	TRBV2
TGTGCCAGCAGCTCAGGTTTTGGGGCAACTAATGAAAAACTGTTTTTT	CASSSGFGATNEKLFF	many	TRBJ1-4	NA	TRBV7-6
TGCGCCAGCAGCGGCGGGAGAGGAGGCGCAGATATGCAGTATTTT	CASSGGRGGADMQYF	NA	TRBJ2-3	TRBD2	TRBV5-1
TGTGCCACCAGTGGGACAGGGCACAATGAGCAGTTCTTC	CATSGTGHNEQFF	few	TRBJ2-1	TRBD1	TRBV15
TGTGCCAGCAGTGGAGCACTGGCGGGGGGGCGGCAGTTCTTC	CASSGALAGGRQFF	many	TRBJ2-1	TRBD2	TRBV2
TGTGCCAGCTCACTCGACATGGGGCGGAATGAGCAGTTCTTC	CASSLDMGRNEQFF	many	TRBJ2-1	NA	TRBV18
TGTGCCAGCAGCTTAGGACTAGCGGGTTCCTACAATGAGCAGTTCTTC	CASSLGLAGSYNEQFF	many	TRBJ2-1	TRBD2	TRBV7-8
TGTGCCAGCAGCACCCGACTGGGGGGCACAGATACGCAGTATTTT	CASSTRLGGTDTQYF	many	TRBJ2-3	NA	TRBV7-3
TGCAGTGCTAGGTCGGAGCCGAACACCGGGGAGCTGTTTTTT	CSARSEPNTGELFF	many	TRBJ2-2	NA	TRBV20-1
TGCGCCAGCAGCCAAGATATAGGGACAGGGGTTTACAATGAGCAGTTCTTC	CASSQDIGTGVYNEQFF	NA	TRBJ2-1	TRBD1	TRBV4-1
TGTGCCAGTACCGACAGGTATAGCAATCAGCCCCAGCATTTT	CASTDRYSNQPQHF	many	TRBJ1-5	NA	TRBV19
TGTGCCAGCAGCTTGATAGGGGGCGCAACAGATACGCAGTATTTT	CASSLIGGATDTQYF	NA	TRBJ2-3	TRBD1	TRBV7-2
TGTGCCAGCAGCTTGGTTGAGACCCAGTACTTC	CASSLVETQYF	many	TRBJ2-5	NA	TRBV5-6
TGTGCCTGGAAGGCGGCCGGGGAGAACACTGAAGCTTTCTTT	CAWKAAGENTEAFF	many	TRBJ1-1	NA	TRBV30
TGCGCCAGCAGTGATTGGGGGGCAGCCAAAAACATTCAGTACTTC	CASSDWGAAKNIQYF	many	TRBJ2-4	NA	TRBV10-2
TGTGCCAGCTTGGGGGTGGATACGCAGTATTTT	CASLGVDTQYF	few	TRBJ2-3	NA	TRBV28
TGTGCCAGCACCTTAGTCACTAGCGGCACAGATACGCAGTATTTT	CASTLVTSGTDTQYF	many	TRBJ2-3	TRBD2	TRBV12-3/TRBV12-4
TGCAGTGCTCGGATGGCGGGGCTCACAGATACGCAGTATTTT	CSARMAGLTDTQYF	many	TRBJ2-3	NA	TRBV20-1
TGTGCCAGCAGCTCGGGACAGCCCAATCCACCCCTCCACTTT	CASSSGQPNPPLHF	NA	TRBJ1-6	TRBD1	TRBV11-3